This T cell receptor (beta chain) originates from a study of T cell repertoires in cytomegalovirus infection. The CDR3 contains 17 residues. Trimming took 4 bases from V and 2 from J; bases not matched to a gene: 11. Germline lookup yields CDR1 SGHVS and CDR2 FQNEAQ. TCRdb itself ran the reads through MiXCR, one entry per CDR3 protein. The data hold just under 550,000 distinct CDR3 sequences, with approximately 25% observed a single time. This clonotype was counted many times. This TCR was recovered from a human donor in good health (CMV status not recorded). Some clones in this sample may be carry-over from other donors' samples. V gene TRBV7-8 combines with J gene TRBJ2-4, with TRBD2 identical over 7 bases. Sequencing used PBMCs. The CDR3 DNA reads TGTGCCAGCAGCTCGGGGGGACTCCTTCCCACCAAAAACATTCAGTACTTC. Residues: CASSSGGLLPTKNIQYF. Complete variable domain (other parts from reference TRBV7-8 and TRBJ2-4): GAGVSQSPRYKVAKRGQDVALRCDPISGHVSLFWYQQALGQGPEFLTYFQNEAQLDKSGLPSDRFFAERPEGSVSTLKIQRTQQEDSAVYLCASSSGGLLPTKNIQYFGAGTRLSVL.